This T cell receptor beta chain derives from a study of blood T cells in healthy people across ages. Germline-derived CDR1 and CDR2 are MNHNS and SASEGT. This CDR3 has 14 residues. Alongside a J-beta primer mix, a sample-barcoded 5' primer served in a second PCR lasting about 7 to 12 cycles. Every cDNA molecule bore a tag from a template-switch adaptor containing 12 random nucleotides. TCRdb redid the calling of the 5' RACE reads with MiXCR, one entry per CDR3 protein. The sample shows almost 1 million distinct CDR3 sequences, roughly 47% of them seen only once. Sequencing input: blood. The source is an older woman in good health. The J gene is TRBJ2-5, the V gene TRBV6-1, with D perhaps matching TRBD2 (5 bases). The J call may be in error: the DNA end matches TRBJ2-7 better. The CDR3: CASSDISVEDEQYF. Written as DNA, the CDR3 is TGTGCCAGCAGTGATATTAGCGTTGAGGACGAGCAGTACTTC.